This TCR beta chain was observed in a study of T cells in Graves' hyperthyroidism and ophthalmopathy. Study-wide results and caveats: Median prediction lead before ophthalmopathy onset was 6 to 8 months with the model. Within blood appeared most thyroid clonotypes that had expanded above 0.001.

RNA transcripts were the template for amplifying TCR beta CDR3 regions. A set of HTBI primers served as the primers for a first-round RT-PCR of the TCR CDR3. TCRdb called the multiplex PCR reads again in MiXCR, with one record for every CDR3 protein. Among nearly 750,000 distinct CDR3 sequences listed, approximately 36% were seen once. This clonotype was seen a few times. Its matching antigen is unknown. Recently diagnosed hyperthyroidism of less than 2 months' duration affected patients aged 18 to 65. Exclusion criteria comprised uncontrolled infection, other autoimmune disease, pregnancy or lactation. Trimming took 1 base from V and 0 from J, leaving 12 bases between them. Germline values: CDR1 MDHEN, CDR2 SYDVKM. The CDR3 spans 16 residues.

This TCR was sampled from a woman in her forties with Graves' hyperthyroidism. The V and J genes are TRBV28 and TRBJ2-5, with D perhaps given as TRBD1 or TRBD2 (6 bases each). Sequencing used blood. DNA for the CDR3: TGTGCCAGCAGTTTATTTAGGGGGGATAACCAAGAGACCCAGTACTTC. Its translation is CASSLFRGDNQETQYF.